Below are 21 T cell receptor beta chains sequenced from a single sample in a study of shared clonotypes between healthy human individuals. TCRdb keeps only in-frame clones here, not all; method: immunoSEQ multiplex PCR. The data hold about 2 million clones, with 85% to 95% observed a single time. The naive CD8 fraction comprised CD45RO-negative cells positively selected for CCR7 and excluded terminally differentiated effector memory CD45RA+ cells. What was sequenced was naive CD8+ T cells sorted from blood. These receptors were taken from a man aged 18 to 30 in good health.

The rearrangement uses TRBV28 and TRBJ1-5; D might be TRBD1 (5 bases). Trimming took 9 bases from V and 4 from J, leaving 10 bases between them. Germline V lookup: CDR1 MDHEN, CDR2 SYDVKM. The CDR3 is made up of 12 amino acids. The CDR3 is CASTGGNQPQHF. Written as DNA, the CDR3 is TGTGCCAGTACCGGGGGTAATCAGCCCCAGCATTTT.

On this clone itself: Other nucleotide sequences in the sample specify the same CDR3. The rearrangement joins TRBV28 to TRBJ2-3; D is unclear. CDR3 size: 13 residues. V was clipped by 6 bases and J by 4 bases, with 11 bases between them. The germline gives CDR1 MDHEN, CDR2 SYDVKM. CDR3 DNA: TGTGCCAGCAGCTTAATTTCCGCAGATACGCAGTATTTT. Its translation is CASSLISADTQYF.

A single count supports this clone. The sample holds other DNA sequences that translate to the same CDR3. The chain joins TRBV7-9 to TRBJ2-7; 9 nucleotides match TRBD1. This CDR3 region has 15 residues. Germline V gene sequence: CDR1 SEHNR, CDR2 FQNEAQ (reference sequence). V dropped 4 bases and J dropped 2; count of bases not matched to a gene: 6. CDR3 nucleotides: TGTGCCAGCAGCTCTCCGGGACAGGGAACCTACGAGCAGTACTTC. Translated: CASSSPGQGTYEQYF.

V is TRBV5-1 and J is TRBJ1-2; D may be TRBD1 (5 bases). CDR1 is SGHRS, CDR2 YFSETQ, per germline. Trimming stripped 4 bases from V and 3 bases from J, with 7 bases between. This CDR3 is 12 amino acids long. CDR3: CASSEGDYGYTF. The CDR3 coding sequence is TGCGCCAGCAGCGAAGGGGACTATGGCTACACCTTC.

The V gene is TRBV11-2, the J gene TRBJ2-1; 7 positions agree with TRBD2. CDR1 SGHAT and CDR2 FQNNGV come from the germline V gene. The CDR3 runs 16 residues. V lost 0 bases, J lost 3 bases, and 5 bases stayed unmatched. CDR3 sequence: CASSLDPGTNYNEQFF. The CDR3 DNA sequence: TGTGCCAGCAGCTTAGATCCCGGGACTAACTACAATGAGCAGTTCTTC.

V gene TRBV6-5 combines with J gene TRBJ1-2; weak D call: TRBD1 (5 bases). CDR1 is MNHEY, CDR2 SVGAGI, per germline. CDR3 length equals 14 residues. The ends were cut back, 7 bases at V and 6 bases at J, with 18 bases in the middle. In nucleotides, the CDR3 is TGTGCCAGCACCCCTTGGGAGGGGTTAAATGGCTACACCTTC. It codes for CASTPWEGLNGYTF.

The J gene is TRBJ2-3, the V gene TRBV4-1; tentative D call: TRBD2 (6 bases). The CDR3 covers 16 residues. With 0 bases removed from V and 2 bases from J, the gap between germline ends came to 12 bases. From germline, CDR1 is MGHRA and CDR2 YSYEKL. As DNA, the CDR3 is TGCGCCAGCAGCCAAGATCCCGGGGGTAACACAGATACGCAGTATTTT. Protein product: CASSQDPGGNTDTQYF.

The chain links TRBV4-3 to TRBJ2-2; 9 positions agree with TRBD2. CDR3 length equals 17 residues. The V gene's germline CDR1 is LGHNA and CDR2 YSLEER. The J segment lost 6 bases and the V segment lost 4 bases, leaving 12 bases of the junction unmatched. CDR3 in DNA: TGCGCCAGCAGCCCCTTCCCAGGCGGGAGGGACCCCGGGGAGCTGTTTTTT. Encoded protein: CASSPFPGGRDPGELFF.

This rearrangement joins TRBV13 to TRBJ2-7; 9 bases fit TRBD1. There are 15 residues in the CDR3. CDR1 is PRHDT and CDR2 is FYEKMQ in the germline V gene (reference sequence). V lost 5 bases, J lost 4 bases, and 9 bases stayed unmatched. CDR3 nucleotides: TGTGCCAGCAGCCGGGTCGTACAGGGGGCGTACGAGCAGTACTTC. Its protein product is CASSRVVQGAYEQYF.

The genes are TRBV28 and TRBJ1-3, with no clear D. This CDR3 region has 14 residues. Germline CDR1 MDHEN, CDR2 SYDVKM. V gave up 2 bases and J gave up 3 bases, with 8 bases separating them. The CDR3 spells CASSLAGNGNTIYF. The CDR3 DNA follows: TGTGCCAGCAGTTTAGCTGGGAATGGAAACACCATATATTTT.

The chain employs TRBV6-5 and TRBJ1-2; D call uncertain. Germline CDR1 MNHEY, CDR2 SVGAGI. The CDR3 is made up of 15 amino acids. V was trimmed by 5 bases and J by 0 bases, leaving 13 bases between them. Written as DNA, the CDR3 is TGTGCCAGCAGTCCCCGCGCAGCTGCTAACTATGGCTACACCTTC. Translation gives CASSPRAAANYGYTF.

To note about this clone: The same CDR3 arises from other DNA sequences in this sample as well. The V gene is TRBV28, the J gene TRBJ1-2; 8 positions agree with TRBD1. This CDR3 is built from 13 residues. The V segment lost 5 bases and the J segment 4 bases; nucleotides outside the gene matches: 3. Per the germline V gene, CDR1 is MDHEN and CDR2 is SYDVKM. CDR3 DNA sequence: TGTGCCAGCAGTCCCGGGACAGGCTATGGCTACACCTTC. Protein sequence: CASSPGTGYGYTF.

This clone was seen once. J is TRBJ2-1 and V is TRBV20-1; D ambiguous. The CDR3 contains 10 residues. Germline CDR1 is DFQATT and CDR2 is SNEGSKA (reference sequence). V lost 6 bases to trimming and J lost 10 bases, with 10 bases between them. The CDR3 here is CSAWHGEQFF. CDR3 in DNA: TGCAGTGCCTGGCACGGCGAGCAGTTCTTC.

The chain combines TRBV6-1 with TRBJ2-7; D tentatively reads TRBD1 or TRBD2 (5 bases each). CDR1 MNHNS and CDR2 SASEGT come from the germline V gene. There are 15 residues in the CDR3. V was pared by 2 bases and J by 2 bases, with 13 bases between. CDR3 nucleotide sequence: TGTGCCAGCAGTGAACCGCCGGGGCAGCCCTACGAGCAGTACTTC. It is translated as CASSEPPGQPYEQYF.

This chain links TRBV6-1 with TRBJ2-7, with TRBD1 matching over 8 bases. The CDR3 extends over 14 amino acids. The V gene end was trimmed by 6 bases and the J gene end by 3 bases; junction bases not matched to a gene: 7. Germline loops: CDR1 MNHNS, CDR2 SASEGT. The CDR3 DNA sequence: TGTGCCAGCAGCGCCGGGACAGGCCTCTACGAGCAGTACTTC. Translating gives CASSAGTGLYEQYF.

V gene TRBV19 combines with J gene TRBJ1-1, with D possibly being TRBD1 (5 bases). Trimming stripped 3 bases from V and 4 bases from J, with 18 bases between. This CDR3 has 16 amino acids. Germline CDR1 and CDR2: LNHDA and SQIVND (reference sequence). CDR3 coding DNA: TGTGCCAGTAGTATTTTGTCGACCTGGGGGTCCACTGAAGCTTTCTTT. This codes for CASSILSTWGSTEAFF.

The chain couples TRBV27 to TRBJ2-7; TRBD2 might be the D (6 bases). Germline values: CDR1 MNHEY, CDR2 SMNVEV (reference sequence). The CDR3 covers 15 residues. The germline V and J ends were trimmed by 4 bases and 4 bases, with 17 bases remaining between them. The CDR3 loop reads CASSSPGTYLYEQYF. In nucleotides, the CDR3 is TGTGCCAGCAGTTCCCCCGGGACTTACCTTTACGAGCAGTACTTC.

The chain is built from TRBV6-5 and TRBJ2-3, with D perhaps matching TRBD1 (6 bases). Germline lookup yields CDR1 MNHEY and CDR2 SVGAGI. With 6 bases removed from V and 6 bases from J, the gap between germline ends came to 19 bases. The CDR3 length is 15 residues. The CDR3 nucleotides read TGTGCCAGCAGCGAGGACAGCACCAACGCCGATACGCAGTATTTT. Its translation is CASSEDSTNADTQYF.

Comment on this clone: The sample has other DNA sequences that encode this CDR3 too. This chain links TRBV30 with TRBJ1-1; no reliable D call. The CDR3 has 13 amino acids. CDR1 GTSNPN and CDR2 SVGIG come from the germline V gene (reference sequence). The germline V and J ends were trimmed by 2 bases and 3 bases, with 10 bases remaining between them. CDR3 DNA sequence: TGTGCCTGGAGTTCGGGCACGGACACTGAAGCTTTCTTT. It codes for CAWSSGTDTEAFF.

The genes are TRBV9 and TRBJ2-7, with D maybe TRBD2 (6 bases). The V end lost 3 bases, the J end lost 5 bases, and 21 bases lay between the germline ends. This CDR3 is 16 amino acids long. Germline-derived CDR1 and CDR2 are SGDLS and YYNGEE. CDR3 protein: CASSAGDDTPTHEQYF. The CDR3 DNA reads TGTGCCAGCAGCGCGGGGGACGACACTCCGACCCACGAGCAGTACTTC.

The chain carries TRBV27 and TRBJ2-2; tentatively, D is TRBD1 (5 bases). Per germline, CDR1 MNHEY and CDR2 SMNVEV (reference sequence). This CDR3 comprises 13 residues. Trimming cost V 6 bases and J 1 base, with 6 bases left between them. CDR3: CASSGQNTGELFF. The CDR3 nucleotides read TGTGCCAGCAGCGGACAGAACACCGGGGAGCTGTTTTTT.